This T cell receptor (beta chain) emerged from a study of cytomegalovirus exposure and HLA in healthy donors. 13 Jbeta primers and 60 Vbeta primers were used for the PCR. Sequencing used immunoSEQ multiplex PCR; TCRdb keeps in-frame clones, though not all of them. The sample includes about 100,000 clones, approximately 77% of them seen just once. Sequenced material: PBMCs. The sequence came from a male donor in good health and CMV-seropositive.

The CDR3 loop reads CASSYSSSGANVLTF. The CDR3 nucleotides are TGTGCCAGCAGTTACTCGAGCTCTGGGGCCAACGTCCTGACTTTC. The chain combines TRBV6-6 with TRBJ2-6; D gene ambiguous. Trimming took off 0 bases at V and 0 bases at J, with 3 bases between the two ends. Germline-derived CDR1 and CDR2 are MNHNY and SVGAGI (reference sequence). The CDR3 spans 15 residues.